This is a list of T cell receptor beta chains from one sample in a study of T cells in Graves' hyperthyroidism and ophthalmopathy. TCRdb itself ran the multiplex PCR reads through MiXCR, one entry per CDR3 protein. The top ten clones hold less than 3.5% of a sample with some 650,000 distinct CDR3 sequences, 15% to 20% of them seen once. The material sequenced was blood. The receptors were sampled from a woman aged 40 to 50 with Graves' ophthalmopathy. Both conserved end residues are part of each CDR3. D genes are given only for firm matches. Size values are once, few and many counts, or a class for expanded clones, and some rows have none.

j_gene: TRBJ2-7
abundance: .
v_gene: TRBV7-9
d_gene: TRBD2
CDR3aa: CASSYSEAGLSSYEQYF
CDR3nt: TGTGCCAGCAGTTACTCCGAGGCGGGACTATCCTCCTACGAGCAGTACTTC

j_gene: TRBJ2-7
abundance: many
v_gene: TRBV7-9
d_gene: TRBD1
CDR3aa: CASTSTGANEQYF
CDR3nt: TGTGCCAGCACCTCGACAGGGGCTAACGAGCAGTACTTC

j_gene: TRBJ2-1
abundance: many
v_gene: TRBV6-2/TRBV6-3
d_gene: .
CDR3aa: CASSISSSSYNEQFF
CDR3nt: TGTGCCAGCAGCATCTCCTCTAGCAGCTACAATGAGCAGTTCTTC

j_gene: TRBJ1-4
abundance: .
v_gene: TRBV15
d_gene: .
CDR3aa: CATSRDPRRNEKLFF
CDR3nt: TGTGCCACCAGCAGAGACCCCAGAAGAAATGAAAAACTGTTTTTT

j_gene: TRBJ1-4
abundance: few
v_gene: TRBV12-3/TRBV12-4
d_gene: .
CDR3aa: CASSGFDTFATNEKLFF
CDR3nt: TGTGCCAGCAGCGGGTTCGACACCTTTGCAACTAATGAAAAACTGTTTTTT

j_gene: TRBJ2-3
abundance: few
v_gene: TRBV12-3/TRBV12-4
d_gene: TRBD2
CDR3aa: CASSEWPGGGTDTQYF
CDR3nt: TGTGCCAGCAGCGAATGGCCGGGGGGGGGTACAGATACGCAGTATTTT

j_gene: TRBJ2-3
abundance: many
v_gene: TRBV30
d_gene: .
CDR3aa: CAWRWAGLSTDTQYF
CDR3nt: TGTGCCTGGAGATGGGCTGGGCTGAGCACAGATACGCAGTATTTT

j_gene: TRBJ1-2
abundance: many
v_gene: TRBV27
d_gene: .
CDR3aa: CASSQVQGSVRYGYTF
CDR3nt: TGTGCCAGCAGTCAAGTACAGGGCTCTGTGCGATATGGCTACACCTTC

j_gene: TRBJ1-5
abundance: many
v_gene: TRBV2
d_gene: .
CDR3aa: CASSTSPLQPQHF
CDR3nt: TGTGCCAGCAGTACGTCCCCATTACAGCCCCAGCATTTT

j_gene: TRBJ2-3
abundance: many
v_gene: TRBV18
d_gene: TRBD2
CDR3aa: CASSAAGVDTQYF
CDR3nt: TGTGCCAGCTCAGCCGCGGGAGTTGATACGCAGTATTTT

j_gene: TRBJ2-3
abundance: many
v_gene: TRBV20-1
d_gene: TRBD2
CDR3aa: CSARVRTSGNTDTQYF
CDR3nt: TGCAGTGCTAGAGTTAGGACTAGCGGGAACACAGATACGCAGTATTTT

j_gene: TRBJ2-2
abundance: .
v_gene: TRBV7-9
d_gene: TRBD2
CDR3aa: CASSQGLAGVVTGELFF
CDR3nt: TGTGCCAGCAGCCAGGGACTAGCGGGAGTTGTGACCGGGGAGCTGTTTTTT

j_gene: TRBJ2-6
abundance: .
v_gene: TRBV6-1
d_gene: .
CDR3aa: CAGSEGYSGANVLTF
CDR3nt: TGTGCCGGCAGTGAAGGGTACTCTGGGGCCAACGTCCTGACTTTC

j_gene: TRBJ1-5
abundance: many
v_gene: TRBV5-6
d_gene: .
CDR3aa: CASSSGQYSNQPQHF
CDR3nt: TGTGCCAGCAGCTCGGGGCAATATAGCAATCAGCCCCAGCATTTT

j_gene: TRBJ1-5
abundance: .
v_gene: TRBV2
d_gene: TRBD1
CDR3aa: CASRKGGTGDQPQHF
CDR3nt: TGTGCCAGCCGGAAAGGGGGCACGGGCGATCAGCCCCAGCATTTT

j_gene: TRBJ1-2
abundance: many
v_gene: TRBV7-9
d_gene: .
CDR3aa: CASSLDRDGGYTF
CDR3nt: TGTGCCAGCAGCTTAGACAGGGATGGTGGCTACACCTTC

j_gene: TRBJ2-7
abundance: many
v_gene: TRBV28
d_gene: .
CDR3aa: CASSLSGVYEQYF
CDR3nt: TGCGCCAGCAGCTTGAGTGGGGTCTACGAGCAGTACTTC

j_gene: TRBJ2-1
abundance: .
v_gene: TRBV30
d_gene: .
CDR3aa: CAWSVVGGTYNEQFF
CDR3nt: TGTGCCTGGAGTGTAGTGGGAGGCACCTACAATGAGCAGTTCTTC

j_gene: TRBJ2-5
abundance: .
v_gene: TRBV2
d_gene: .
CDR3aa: CASSEWRREETQYF
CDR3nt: TGTGCCAGCAGTGAATGGCGCAGGGAAGAGACCCAGTACTTC

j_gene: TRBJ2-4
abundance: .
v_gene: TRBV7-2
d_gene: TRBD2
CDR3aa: CASSLNSGGLAKNIQYF
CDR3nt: TGTGCCAGCAGCCTTAATAGCGGGGGTCTAGCCAAAAACATTCAGTACTTC

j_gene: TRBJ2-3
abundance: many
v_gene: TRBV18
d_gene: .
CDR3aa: CASSRDHNTDTQYF
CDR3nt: TGTGCCAGCTCACGGGACCACAACACAGATACGCAGTATTTT

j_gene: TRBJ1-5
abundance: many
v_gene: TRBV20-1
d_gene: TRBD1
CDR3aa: CSASYRGLGPQHF
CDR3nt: TGCAGTGCTAGTTACAGGGGTTTGGGGCCCCAGCATTTT

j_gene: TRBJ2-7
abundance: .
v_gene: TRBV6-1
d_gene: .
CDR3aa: CASTKRDEQYF
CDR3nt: TGTGCCAGCACCAAACGGGACGAGCAGTACTTC

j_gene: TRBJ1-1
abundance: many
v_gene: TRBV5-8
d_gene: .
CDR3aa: CASSWGPLGSTEAFF
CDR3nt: TGTGCCAGCAGCTGGGGCCCCTTGGGAAGCACTGAAGCTTTCTTT

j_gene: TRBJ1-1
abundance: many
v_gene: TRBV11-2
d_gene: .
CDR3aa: CASSRDRRGTEAFF
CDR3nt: TGTGCCAGCAGCCGCGACCGGAGGGGCACTGAAGCTTTCTTT

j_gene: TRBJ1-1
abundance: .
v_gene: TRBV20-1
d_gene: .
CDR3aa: CSARSHTEAFF
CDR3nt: TGCAGTGCTAGATCTCACACTGAAGCTTTCTTT

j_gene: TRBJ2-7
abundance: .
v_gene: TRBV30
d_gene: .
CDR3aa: CAWTRNGGSDEQYF
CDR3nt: TGTGCCTGGACCAGGAACGGGGGTTCTGACGAGCAGTACTTC

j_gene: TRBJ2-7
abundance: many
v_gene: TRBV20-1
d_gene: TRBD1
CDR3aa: CGARTGGALSYEQYF
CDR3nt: TGCGGTGCCAGGACAGGGGGCGCACTATCCTACGAGCAGTACTTC

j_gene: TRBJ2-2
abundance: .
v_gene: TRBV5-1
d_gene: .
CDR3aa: CASRVTTSANTGELFF
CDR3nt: TGCGCCAGCAGAGTCACCACGTCAGCTAACACCGGGGAGCTGTTTTTT

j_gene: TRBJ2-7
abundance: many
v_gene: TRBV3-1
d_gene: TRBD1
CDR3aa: CASSSPGQGVFEQYF
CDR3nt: TGTGCCAGCAGCTCCCCGGGACAGGGGGTGTTCGAGCAGTACTTC

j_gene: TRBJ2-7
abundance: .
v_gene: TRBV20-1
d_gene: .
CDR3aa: CSAREGGETYEQYF
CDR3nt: TGCAGTGCTAGAGAGGGGGGTGAGACCTACGAGCAGTACTTC